Sequencing of this T cell receptor (beta chain) was carried out in a study of tumor-infiltrating lymphocytes in primary liver carcinoma. Study details: The tumors, T1-T3 N0M0 lesions, were roughly 4 to 10 cm across.

This clonotype was observed many times. Its antigen is not known. Taking about 20-31 mg of unsorted bulk tissue, the authors co-extracted RNA and DNA. General study points: Tumor tissue displayed a significantly greater top-250-clone fraction than blood (p = 0.039). Lesser overlap characterized tumor-adjacent and tumor-blood pairs relative to tumor region pairs.

V was pared by 0 bases and J by 9 bases, with 9 bases between. The germline gives CDR1 LGHNA, CDR2 YNFKEQ. The CDR3 length is 13 residues. cDNA specific to TCR beta was made from around 530 ng of total RNA, with a constant-region primer employed for priming. Sequencing libraries for TCR beta derived from three nested multiplex PCR rounds that used slightly modified ARM-PCR. TRBV1-TRBV30 forward primers paired with a C-beta reverse primer drove the first two PCR rounds, about 11 cycles each. TCRdb processed the multiplex PCR reads anew with MiXCR; each CDR3 protein has one entry. The sample has about 120,000 distinct CDR3 sequences, around 70% seen once.

The specimen was tumor-adjacent normal liver tissue. The TCR was taken from a woman aged 55-69 years with primary liver carcinoma and hepatitis B virus infection. The chain is built from TRBV4-2 and TRBJ2-1, with D maybe TRBD2 (5 bases). CDR3 sequence (DNA): TGTGCCAGCAGCCAAGAGGACTTAAGTGAGCAGTTCTTC. This encodes CASSQEDLSEQFF.